The TCR beta chain described here comes from a study of shared clonotypes between healthy human individuals. Replicate sorted-subset PCRs were loaded with approximately 200 ng DNA, 30,000 to 35,000 T cell genomes. Produced via immunoSEQ multiplex PCR; TCRdb's table is partial and in-frame only. The top ten clones hold 1.5% to 2% of a sample with millions of clones, just over 90% of them seen once. CD45RO-negative, CCR7-selected cells formed the naive CD8 fraction, which excluded terminally differentiated effector memory CD45RA+ cells. Nashville, Tennessee was home to all donors, each a Caucasian adult. The V end lost 0 bases, the J end lost 0 bases, and 8 bases lay between the germline ends. Germline V gene sequence: CDR1 MDHEN, CDR2 SYDVKM. This CDR3 is 15 amino acids long.

The sequencing input was naive CD8+ T cells from PBMCs. J is TRBJ1-2 and V is TRBV28; tentative D call: TRBD1 (6 bases). This TCR derives from a man aged 18-30 years in good health. Some clones in this sample may be carry-over from other donors' samples. CDR3 in DNA: TGTGCCAGCAGTTTATGGGACAGAACTAACTATGGCTACACCTTC. Protein product: CASSLWDRTNYGYTF.